This T cell receptor beta chain is drawn from a study of blood T cell repertoires in COVID-19. Overall study: Samples taken during acute and convalescent COVID-19 were collected in the United States, Italy and Spain. T cells, B-cell-depleted T cells, or PBMCs provided the cDNA or gDNA that served as material.

Trimming left V 4 bases short and J 4 bases short, with 14 bases between. The CDR3 is 14 residues long. CDR1 is SGHRS, CDR2 YFSETQ, per germline. Original handling: Estimates of nucleated cell counts were drawn from the amplification of reference gene primers. The data were produced by immunoSEQ multiplex PCR, yet TCRdb's version contains in-frame clones alone and is incomplete. V and J calls and clone size are copied from that table; D and trimming were computed from the DNA. The sample lists some 110,000 clones; around nine tenths were seen once. V and J are TRBV5-1 and TRBJ1-1, with a possible D match to TRBD1 (6 bases). Sequenced material: peripheral blood. This receptor was obtained from a human donor with active COVID-19. The donor label of this sample is uncertain. The CDR3 sequence: CASSVGGRGTEAFF. Here the CDR3 DNA reads TGCGCCAGCAGCGTGGGGGGCAGAGGCACTGAAGCTTTCTTT.